Listed below are T cell receptor beta chains from one sample, sequenced in a study of Graves' ophthalmopathy and Graves' hyperthyroidism. TCRdb reprocessed the multiplex PCR reads via MiXCR and lists one record per CDR3 protein. There are hundreds of thousands of distinct CDR3 sequences in the sample; about 20% occur only once, and approximately 7.7% lies in the top ten. The material sequenced was peripheral blood. The receptor set was obtained from a woman aged 18-30 years with stable Graves' hyperthyroidism. Some clones in this sample may be carry-over from other donors' samples. CDR3s include the opening cysteine and the closing phenylalanine or tryptophan. The D gene is left open where the match is weak. Some rows mark clone size as missing; the rest say once, few, many or name a class of expanded clone.

few | - | TRBJ2-4 | TRBV6-1 | TGTGCCAGCAGCCCTCGTCAGGGGACGGCCAAAAACATTAAGTACTTC | CASSPRQGTAKNIKYF
many | - | TRBJ2-7 | TRBV28 | TGTGCCAGCAGTTTGGGAAATCGGGAGCAGTACTTC | CASSLGNREQYF
once | TRBD1 | TRBJ1-3 | TRBV12-3/TRBV12-4 | TGTGCCAGCAGTCGACAGGGGAGAGGGTATTTT | CASSRQGRGYF
many | - | TRBJ1-1 | TRBV7-6 | TGTGCCAGCAGCACCTCAGGGGCCGGGGACACTGAAGCTTTCTTT | CASSTSGAGDTEAFF
- | - | TRBJ2-7 | TRBV12-3/TRBV12-4 | TGTGCCAGCAGTTCCCTCCAGGGTTCCCACGAGCAGTACTTC | CASSSLQGSHEQYF
- | - | TRBJ2-5 | TRBV24-1 | TGTGCCACCAGTGATAACCCGGGGGAACTCATCCAAGAGACCCAGTACTTC | CATSDNPGELIQETQYF
- | - | TRBJ1-2 | TRBV6-1 | TGTGCCAGCAGTACCGGACCGACTAACTATGGCTACACCTTC | CASSTGPTNYGYTF
many | - | TRBJ1-2 | TRBV6-5 | TGTGCCAGCAGTTCACTCGTGGCAGGTCGGACCTATGGCTACACCTTC | CASSSLVAGRTYGYTF
- | - | TRBJ1-1 | TRBV19 | TGTGCCAGTAGTATAGGTATGAGCACTGAAGCTTACTTT | CASSIGMSTEAYF
few | - | TRBJ2-7 | TRBV29-1 | TGCAGCGTTGAAGCCGGGACAACCCCCCACGAGCAGTACTTC | CSVEAGTTPHEQYF
few | - | TRBJ2-5 | TRBV11-2 | TGTGCCAGCAGCCGTAGGACTCCTCAAGAGACCCAGTACTTC | CASSRRTPQETQYF
- | - | TRBJ1-3 | TRBV12-3/TRBV12-4 | TGTGCCAGCACCCTCCCTGGGTCCGGAAACACCATATATTTT | CASTLPGSGNTIYF
- | - | TRBJ1-5 | TRBV6-5 | TGTGCCAGCAGTTACAAACAGTATAGCAATCAGCCCCAGCATTTT | CASSYKQYSNQPQHF
many | - | TRBJ2-7 | TRBV6-1 | TGTGCCAGCCTCGCAGGGGATTTGGCGGCCTACGAGCAGTACTTC | CASLAGDLAAYEQYF
few | TRBD2 | TRBJ2-2 | TRBV30 | TGTGCCTGGAGTGCCGGGGGGAAAGGATGGACCGGGGAGCTGTTTTTT | CAWSAGGKGWTGELFF
few | - | TRBJ1-1 | TRBV18 | TGTGCCAGCTCAGAACGAGGGGATCCGTTGTATGCTTTCTTT | CASSERGDPLYAFF
many | - | TRBJ1-1 | TRBV19 | TGTGCCAGTAACGGGGACCAGGTTGGAGCTTTCTTT | CASNGDQVGAFF
- | - | TRBJ2-7 | TRBV12-3/TRBV12-4 | TGTGCCAGCACCGAGGGCAGAAACTCCTACGAGCAGTACTTC | CASTEGRNSYEQYF
- | TRBD1 | TRBJ1-6 | TRBV20-1 | TGCAGTGCTAGGGCCCACAGGGGCAATTGGTCACCCCTCCACTTT | CSARAHRGNWSPLHF
few | - | TRBJ2-2 | TRBV7-2 | TGTGCCAGCAGCTTAGCGAGGGCTTCCGGGGAGCTGTTTTTT | CASSLARASGELFF
many | TRBD2 | TRBJ2-2 | TRBV11-2 | TGTGCCAGCAGCAGTAGCGGGCCGAACACCGGGGAGCTGTTTTTT | CASSSSGPNTGELFF
- | - | TRBJ1-1 | TRBV9 | TGTGCCAGCAGCGTAGCTGGACAGAACACTGAAGCTTTCTTT | CASSVAGQNTEAFF
few | - | TRBJ1-6 | TRBV18 | TGTGCCAGCTCCGACAGGACCGATTCACCCCTCCACTTT | CASSDRTDSPLHF
many | - | TRBJ2-5 | TRBV7-8 | TGTGCCAGCAGCAGACCACGGGAGGAGACCCAGTACTTC | CASSRPREETQYF
- | - | TRBJ2-2 | TRBV6-1 | TGTGCCAGCAGTCTGGGCAGGGGTGGCGGGGAGCTGTTTTTT | CASSLGRGGGELFF
many | TRBD2 | TRBJ2-5 | TRBV20-1 | TGCAGTGCTAGAGGGACTAGCGGGAGGCCGGCGGAGACCCAGTACTTC | CSARGTSGRPAETQYF
many | - | TRBJ1-5 | TRBV19 | TGTGCCAGTAGGGGGTTCAATCAGCCCCAGCATTTT | CASRGFNQPQHF
many | - | TRBJ2-7 | TRBV12-3/TRBV12-4 | TGTGCCAGCAGTTTATTTGGCGAGCAGTACTTC | CASSLFGEQYF
- | TRBD2 | TRBJ2-7 | TRBV6-1 | TGTGCCAGCAGTGATGCCGGGACTAGCGGGAGGAGGAGTGAGCAGTACTTC | CASSDAGTSGRRSEQYF
many | - | TRBJ1-1 | TRBV30 | TGTGCCTGGACACAAGACACTGAAGCTTTCTTT | CAWTQDTEAFF
many | - | TRBJ2-5 | TRBV12-3/TRBV12-4 | TGTGCAACCGGGTCCCCCCAAGAGACCCAGTACTTC | CATGSPQETQYF
many | - | TRBJ1-6 | TRBV11-2 | TGTGCCAGCAGCTCCTGGGGGTTATCACCCCTCCACTTT | CASSSWGLSPLHF
- | - | TRBJ1-5 | TRBV19 | TGTGCCAGTAGTATAATCCCTGGGGCCGGCCAGCCCCAGCATTTT | CASSIIPGAGQPQHF
many | - | TRBJ2-7 | TRBV3-1 | TGTGCCAGCAGCCTGGGACGGGGATTCTACGAGCAGTACTTC | CASSLGRGFYEQYF
few | - | TRBJ2-5 | TRBV15 | TGTGCCACCAGCGTCCTCAGGGGCCCTCAAGAGACCCAGTACTTC | CATSVLRGPQETQYF
many | - | TRBJ2-7 | TRBV7-8 | TGTGCCAGCAGCTTCGGTACAGGCGTCTACGAGCAGTACTTC | CASSFGTGVYEQYF
many | - | TRBJ1-5 | TRBV2 | TGTGCCAGCAGTGATCGGGGATCTAAGCAGCCCCAGCATTTT | CASSDRGSKQPQHF
- | - | TRBJ2-7 | TRBV6-2/TRBV6-3 | TGTGCCAGCAGTTTGTACTGGCCTGGTGAGCAGTACTTC | CASSLYWPGEQYF
many | - | TRBJ1-2 | TRBV5-6 | TGTGCCAGCAGCTTTGACGCAGGGGACGTTGGCTACACCTTC | CASSFDAGDVGYTF
- | - | TRBJ2-5 | TRBV4-2 | TGTGCCAGCAGTCACCGTCGGCCTCAAGAGACCCAGTACTTC | CASSHRRPQETQYF
- | - | TRBJ2-7 | TRBV12-3/TRBV12-4 | TGTGCCAGTAAAGAAGGTCCGGGGTCCGAGCAGTACTTC | CASKEGPGSEQYF
once | - | TRBJ1-5 | TRBV6-1 | TGTGCCAGCAGTGTCGAACGGACTAACAATCAGCCCCAGCATTTT | CASSVERTNNQPQHF
many | - | TRBJ2-1 | TRBV12-3/TRBV12-4 | TGTGCCAGCACCCTAGCGTTATACAATGAGCAGTTCTTC | CASTLALYNEQFF
many | TRBD1 | TRBJ2-4 | TRBV15 | TGTGCCACCAGCAGAGATCGGGGACAGGGTCTTGACATTCAGTACTTC | CATSRDRGQGLDIQYF
many | - | TRBJ1-6 | TRBV12-3/TRBV12-4 | TGTGCCAGCACCATTCGACAGCCTTATAATTCACCCCTCCACTTT | CASTIRQPYNSPLHF
- | TRBD1 | TRBJ2-7 | TRBV6-1 | TGTGCCAGCAGTGAGACAGGGGCCCTGTCCTACGAGCAGTACTTC | CASSETGALSYEQYF
many | - | TRBJ2-5 | TRBV24-1 | TGTGCCACCAGTGATCCCCAAGAGACCCAGTACTTC | CATSDPQETQYF
many | TRBD2 | TRBJ2-2 | TRBV7-6 | TGTGCCAGCAGCTTAGGGCTAGCGGGGGGACCGAACACCGGGGAGCTGTTTTTT | CASSLGLAGGPNTGELFF
many | TRBD1 | TRBJ1-1 | TRBV29-1 | TGCAGCGTCGGGACAGGGGGTTTTGGCACTGAAGCTTTCTTT | CSVGTGGFGTEAFF
- | - | TRBJ2-4 | TRBV2 | TGTGCCAGCAGTGCCGGGGAGTCGGCCAAAAACATTCAGTACTTC | CASSAGESAKNIQYF
- | TRBD1 | TRBJ1-3 | TRBV2 | TGTGCCAGCAGCAACAGTTTGGACAGGATCTCTGGAAACACCATATATTTT | CASSNSLDRISGNTIYF
many | - | TRBJ1-5 | TRBV19 | TGTGCCAGTAGTGCCCACGCGAGAAATCAGCCCCAGCATTTT | CASSAHARNQPQHF
many | - | TRBJ1-5 | TRBV12-3/TRBV12-4 | TGTGCCAGCAGGCCGACTTTGGGGGAGAATCAGCCCCAGCATTTT | CASRPTLGENQPQHF
many | - | TRBJ2-7 | TRBV19 | TGTGCCAGTAGTCCCGGGCGTCTCTACGAGCAGTACTTC | CASSPGRLYEQYF
many | - | TRBJ1-1 | TRBV6-5 | TGTGCCAGCAGTTACTCGTGGCCGGGGAACACTGAAGCTTTCTTT | CASSYSWPGNTEAFF
- | - | TRBJ1-1 | TRBV6-1 | TGTGCCAGCAAGAGAGCAGACACTGAAGCTTTCTTT | CASKRADTEAFF
- | - | TRBJ2-1 | TRBV10-1 | TGCGCCAGCAGTGAGTCCTTATACAATGAGCAGTTCTTC | CASSESLYNEQFF